There are a few counts of the clone carrying this T cell receptor beta chain. Antigen: not known. This sample was taken from a study of beta chain features in type 1 diabetes. As for the study in general: Cells sorted and examined across all samples totaled 85 million to 110 million.

Points from the study as a whole: Relative to healthy donors, patients appeared to have naive, central memory and Treg TCRB repertoires that were more similar. Moderate yet significant TCRB CDR3 shortening was seen in Type 1 diabetes patients in all four CD4+ subsets.

Since all of the isolated RNA was reverse transcribed, expressed TCRB transcripts were what got sequenced. Generated by immunoSEQ multiplex PCR, the TCRdb table keeps only in-frame clones and is missing some. The sample holds roughly 240,000 clones, 24% seen once. Sequenced: naive CD4+ T cells from blood. The TCR sequence derives from a woman in her twenties or thirties with type 1 diabetes.

As DNA, the CDR3 is TGTGCCAGCAGCCCTAGCTCCTACGAGCAGTACTTC. Translation: CASSPSSYEQYF. The rearrangement links TRBV5-4 to TRBJ2-7; D gene ambiguous. Germline V CDR1 and CDR2: SGHNT, YYREEE (reference sequence). Trimming took 4 bases from V and 0 from J, leaving 5 bases between them. This CDR3 spans 12 amino acids.